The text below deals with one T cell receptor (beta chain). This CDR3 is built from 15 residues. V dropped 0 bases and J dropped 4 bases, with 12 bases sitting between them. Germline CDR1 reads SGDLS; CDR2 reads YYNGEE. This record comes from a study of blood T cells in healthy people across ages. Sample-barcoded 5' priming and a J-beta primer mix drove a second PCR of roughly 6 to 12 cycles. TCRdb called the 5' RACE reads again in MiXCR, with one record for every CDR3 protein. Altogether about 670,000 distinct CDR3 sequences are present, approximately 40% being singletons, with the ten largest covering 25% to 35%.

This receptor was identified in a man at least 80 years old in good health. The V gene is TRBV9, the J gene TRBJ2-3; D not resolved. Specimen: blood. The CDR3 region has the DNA TGTGCCAGCAGCGTAGAGGGCGTAGCCCCAGATACGCAGTATTTT. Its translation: CASSVEGVAPDTQYF.